The clone carrying this T cell receptor (beta chain) was counted only a few times. This table comes from immunoSEQ multiplex PCR, and its TCRdb copy is limited to in-frame clones, with some not included. The sample shows under 850,000 clones, roughly 92% of them seen only once. The CDR3 is 13 residues long. Germline V lookup: CDR1 MNHEY, CDR2 SVGAGI. The germline V and J ends were trimmed by 2 bases and 6 bases, with 10 bases remaining between them. Naive CD8 isolation took CD45RO-negative cells positively selected for CCR7 and excluded terminally differentiated effector memory CD45RA+ cells. Nashville, Tennessee was home to all donors, each a Caucasian adult. These data belong to a study of shared clonotypes between healthy human individuals.

Input material: naive CD8+ T cells sorted from blood. The V call is TRBV6-5, the J call TRBJ1-2; tentatively, D is TRBD1 (5 bases). This receptor was identified in a young man in good health. The CDR3 spells CASSYTGTDGYTF. CDR3 sequence (DNA): TGTGCCAGCAGTTACACCGGGACCGATGGCTACACCTTC.